The 30 T cell receptor beta chains given below trace back to one sample, sequenced in a study of human T cells and chemical hapten exposure. TCRdb used MiXCR to reprocess the RACE reads, holding one entry per CDR3 protein. The sample records approximately 350,000 distinct CDR3 sequences, around 6.9% being singletons. Stated time point: patch test 1, 2 weeks after DPC sensitization. Indicated treatment: therapeutic diphenylcyclopropenone sensitization with weekly scalp DPC. The sequencing here drew on whole blood, taken in connection with sensitization to the hapten diphenylcyclopropenone (DPC). The receptors come from a woman younger than 30 with alopecia areata. Some clones in this sample may be carry-over from other donors' samples.

V is TRBV12-5 and J is TRBJ1-1; TRBD1 aligns across 9 bases. Germline loops: CDR1 LGHNT, CDR2 FRNRAP. This CDR3 comprises 14 residues. V shed 2 bases, J shed 8 bases, and the junction held 6 bases outside the gene matches. The CDR3 spells CASGLIGTGTEAFF. CDR3 DNA sequence: TGTGCTAGTGGTTTGATCGGGACAGGGACCGAAGCTTTCTTT.

The V call is TRBV2, the J call TRBJ2-3; D gene uncertain. CDR3 length: 14 amino acids. V lost 2 bases, J lost 7 bases, and 13 bases lay in between. Looked up from germline, CDR1 is SNHLY and CDR2 is FYNNEI. CDR3 sequence reads: CASSEMLGINTQYF. CDR3 nucleotide sequence: TGTGCCAGCAGTGAAATGCTGGGAATAAATACGCAGTATTTT.

This clonotype was counted only a few times. The V and J genes are TRBV6-5 and TRBJ1-5, with no clear D. The CDR3 sequence is 15 residues long. Germline CDR1 and CDR2: MNHEY and SVGAGI. The ends were cut back, 5 bases at V and 5 bases at J, with 16 bases in the middle. In DNA, the CDR3 is TGTGCCAGCAGTGAGCAGGCAGGCCTTTATCAGCCCCAGCATTTT. This gives the protein CASSEQAGLYQPQHF.

Many counts were recorded for this clonotype. This chain uses TRBV6-5 with TRBJ1-2; 8 bases agree with TRBD1. The CDR3 sequence is 14 residues long. With V trimmed by 5 bases and J by 1 base, 3 bases remained unmatched. CDR1 is MNHEY and CDR2 is SVGAGI in the germline V gene. The CDR3 region has the DNA TGTGCCAGCAGTCCAGGGGGCAGTAACTATGGCTACACCTTC. It encodes CASSPGGSNYGYTF.

The chain joins TRBV7-2 to TRBJ1-6; no reliable D call. V was cut by 5 bases and J by 5 bases, with 13 bases left in between. Germline V CDR1 and CDR2: SGHTA, FQGNSA. CDR3 size: 15 residues. The CDR3 region is CASSRRRPDNSPLHF. CDR3 nucleotides: TGTGCCAGCAGCCGAAGGCGGCCAGATAATTCACCCCTCCACTTT.

This clonotype appeared many times. V is TRBV4-1 and J is TRBJ1-2; tentatively, D is TRBD1 (6 bases). The CDR3 is 15 amino acids. V dropped 0 bases and J dropped 3 bases, with 11 bases sitting between them. In germline, CDR1 is MGHRA, CDR2 YSYEKL. This chain's CDR3 is CASSQDSTGYYGYTF. The CDR3 DNA follows: TGCGCCAGCAGCCAAGATTCGACAGGCTACTATGGCTACACCTTC.

The V gene is TRBV29-1, the J gene TRBJ1-5; 7 bases are a match to TRBD1. The V gene end was trimmed by 4 bases and the J gene end by 3 bases; junction bases not matched to a gene: 6. Germline V gene sequence: CDR1 SQVTM, CDR2 ANQGSEA. This CDR3 spans 14 amino acids. In DNA, the CDR3 is TGCAGCGTTGGAGGGACAGACATCAATCAGCCCCAGCATTTT. The encoded protein is CSVGGTDINQPQHF.

This clonotype was seen at least ten times. The V gene is TRBV10-3, the J gene TRBJ1-2, with a weak D call TRBD1 (5 bases). Trimming took off 6 bases at V and 2 bases at J, with 19 bases between the two ends. This CDR3 spans 16 amino acids. The germline gives CDR1 ENHRY, CDR2 SYGVKD. The CDR3 nucleotides read TGTGCCATCAGACCGACACGGGGACCCTTAAACTATGGCTACACCTTC. Encoded protein: CAIRPTRGPLNYGYTF.

Here the CDR3 DNA reads TGTGCCAGCAGCTTACGGGCGGGGAGGGCCAAAAACATTCAGTACTTC. As protein: CASSLRAGRAKNIQYF. This sequence joins TRBV7-8 and TRBJ2-4; perhaps TRBD2 as D (6 bases). V lost 2 bases to trimming and J lost 1 base, with 12 bases between them. Germline CDR1 and CDR2: SGHVS and FQNEAQ. The CDR3 sequence is 16 residues long.

This clonotype was detected many times. The chain is built from TRBV7-2 and TRBJ1-5, with 7 positions matching TRBD1. Germline V gene data show CDR1 as SGHTA and CDR2 as FQGNSA. V dropped 4 bases and J dropped 3; count of bases not matched to a gene: 6. CDR3 length equals 15 residues. The CDR3 DNA follows: TGTGCCAGCAGCTCTTTTCAGGGGGTCAATCAGCCCCAGCATTTT. Translating gives CASSSFQGVNQPQHF. Filled out from reference TRBV7-2 and TRBJ1-5, the complete variable domain reads GAGVSQSPSNKVTEKGKDVELRCDPISGHTALYWYRQSLGQGLEFLIYFQGNSAPDKSGLPSDRFSAERTGGSVSTLTIQRTQQEDSAVYLCASSSFQGVNQPQHFGDGTRLSIL.

V gene TRBV5-1 combines with J gene TRBJ1-5; 9 positions match TRBD1. CDR3 length equals 15 residues. The junction had 7 bases not matched to a gene; V was cut back by 4 bases and J by 5 bases. Per germline, CDR1 SGHRS and CDR2 YFSETQ. The CDR3 reads CASSMTGGEDQPQHF. As DNA, the CDR3 is TGCGCCAGCAGCATGACAGGGGGAGAGGATCAGCCCCAGCATTTT.

The chain carries TRBV27 and TRBJ2-2, with D unclear. The V end lost 2 bases, the J end lost 6 bases, and 10 bases lay between the germline ends. The CDR3 consists of 14 residues. Germline V lookup: CDR1 MNHEY, CDR2 SMNVEV (reference sequence). In DNA form, the CDR3 reads TGTGCCAGCAGTTTAGCAGGAGTGGCCGGGGAGCTGTTTTTT. It is translated as CASSLAGVAGELFF.

This clonotype has at least ten counts. This chain links TRBV6-1 with TRBJ2-3; 9 bases fit TRBD1. Trimming cost V 6 bases and J 6 bases; bases outside gene matches: 13. Per the germline V gene, CDR1 is MNHNS and CDR2 is SASEGT. This CDR3 is 16 amino acids long. The CDR3 coding sequence is TGTGCCAGCAGGGGGGACAGGGAAGGCCGGTCGGATACGCAGTATTTT. It specifies CASRGDREGRSDTQYF.

This clonotype was observed many times. The rearrangement links TRBV12-3 or TRBV12-4 to TRBJ2-1; 8 positions agree with TRBD1. J lost 12 bases, V lost 1 base, and 2 bases had no gene match. The CDR3 sequence is 12 residues long. CDR3: CASSLVGTGQFF. CDR3 nucleotide sequence: TGTGCCAGCAGTTTAGTCGGGACAGGGCAGTTCTTC.

The CDR3 spells CASSLVRGGEKLFF. For the CDR3, the DNA is TGTGCCAGCAGCTTAGTCAGGGGAGGCGAAAAACTGTTTTTT. This chain connects TRBV7-2 to TRBJ1-4, with D possibly TRBD1 on 6 matching bases. Trimming removed 1 base at V and 8 bases at J, with 11 bases between. The germline CDR1 and CDR2 sequences are SGHTA and FQGNSA. This CDR3 has 14 residues.

This clonotype was seen a few times. The V and J genes are TRBV9 and TRBJ1-2, with TRBD1 matching 9 bases. The germline V gene encodes CDR1 SGDLS and CDR2 YYNGEE. The V gene end was trimmed by 2 bases and the J gene end by 4 bases; junction bases not matched to a gene: 6. The CDR3 extends over 15 amino acids. In DNA form, the CDR3 reads TGTGCCAGCAGCGTTACAGGGGGCTTCGGCTATGGCTACACCTTC. Protein product: CASSVTGGFGYGYTF. The variable domain in full, completed from reference TRBV9 and TRBJ1-2, reads DSGVTQTPKHLITATGQRVTLRCSPRSGDLSVYWYQQSLDQGLQFLIQYYNGEERAKGNILERFSAQQFPDLHSELNLSSLELGDSALYFCASSVTGGFGYGYTFGSGTRLTVV.

This clonotype came up many times. This chain connects TRBV7-9 to TRBJ1-4, with TRBD1 matching 7 bases. The CDR3 loop spans 18 amino acids. V lost 5 bases to trimming and J lost 0 bases; unmatched junction nucleotides: 12. Germline CDR1 and CDR2: SEHNR and FQNEAQ (reference sequence). The DNA for the CDR3 is TGTGCCAGCAGCCCAAGACAGGGTATAAAGACAACTAATGAAAAACTGTTTTTT. Protein product: CASSPRQGIKTTNEKLFF. The whole variable domain, filled in from reference TRBV7-9 and TRBJ1-4, reads DTGVSQNPRHKITKRGQNVTFRCDPISEHNRLYWYRQTLGQGPEFLTYFQNEAQLEKSRLLSDRFSAERPKGSFSTLEIQRTEQGDSAMYLCASSPRQGIKTTNEKLFFGSGTQLSVL.

The J gene is TRBJ2-7, the V gene TRBV2, with 10 bases matching TRBD1. The CDR3 covers 13 residues. Germline V gene lookup returns CDR1 SNHLY and CDR2 FYNNEI. V gave up 4 bases and J gave up 13 bases; unmatched junction bases: 10. In DNA, the CDR3 is TGTGCCAGCAGTGGACAGGGGGCGGGCGAAGGATACTTC. This gives the protein CASSGQGAGEGYF.

This clonotype was seen many times. J is TRBJ2-7 and V is TRBV5-1; no clear D gene. V dropped 0 bases and J dropped 0 bases, with 10 bases sitting between them. CDR3 length: 15 amino acids. In germline, CDR1 is SGHRS, CDR2 YFSETQ. For the CDR3, the DNA is TGCGCCAGCAGCTTGGGACTCTGGAGCTCCTACGAGCAGTACTTC. Translation: CASSLGLWSSYEQYF.

This clonotype was seen more than once but under ten times. The V and J genes are TRBV20-1 and TRBJ2-5; 13 bases are shared with TRBD2. Germline lookup yields CDR1 DFQATT and CDR2 SNEGSKA (reference sequence). V was pared by 4 bases and J by 5 bases, with 4 bases of the junction left unmatched. This CDR3 contains 14 residues. DNA of the CDR3: TGCAGTGCTACTGGGACTAGCGGGGTCGAGACCCAGTACTTC. Translation gives CSATGTSGVETQYF.

This clonotype was detected a few times. The chain joins TRBV12-3 or TRBV12-4 to TRBJ1-1; D not certain. The V and J ends lost 5 bases and 1 base respectively, with 8 bases between them. CDR3 length: 13 residues. The CDR3, as DNA: TGTGCCAGCAGTCGAGGGTCGAACACTGAAGCTTTCTTT. This gives the protein CASSRGSNTEAFF.

This chain links TRBV6-5 with TRBJ2-7, with 8 bases aligning to TRBD2. CDR1 is MNHEY and CDR2 is SVGAGI in the germline V gene. The V gene end was trimmed by 9 bases and the J gene end by 0 bases; junction bases not matched to a gene: 7. The CDR3 runs 14 residues. Here the CDR3 reads CASVSGTSSYEQYF. CDR3 nucleotides: TGTGCCAGTGTATCCGGGACTAGCTCCTACGAGCAGTACTTC.

This chain joins TRBV11-2 and TRBJ2-3; D gene unclear. Trimming took 5 bases from V and 2 from J, leaving 11 bases between them. The germline CDR1 and CDR2 sequences are SGHAT and FQNNGV. The CDR3 is 14 amino acids. As DNA, the CDR3 is TGTGCCAGCAGCACCGGTTACGACACAGATACGCAGTATTTT. Protein sequence: CASSTGYDTDTQYF.

This chain connects TRBV19 to TRBJ2-3; D is undetermined. The germline V gene encodes CDR1 LNHDA and CDR2 SQIVND (reference sequence). The CDR3 totals 13 residues. V lost 4 bases and J 5 bases, leaving 10 bases between the germline ends. DNA for the CDR3: TGTGCCAGTAGTAAGATCTTGAGAGATACGCAGTATTTT. This sequence encodes CASSKILRDTQYF.

This clonotype was recorded a few times. Here the CDR3 DNA reads TGTGCCAGCAGCTTAACGGCGGGGGGACGTACAGGTGAGCAGTTCTTC. Residues: CASSLTAGGRTGEQFF. This chain joins TRBV7-3 and TRBJ2-1; TRBD2 matches 8 bases. Germline CDR1 SGHTA, CDR2 FQGTGA. This CDR3 is built from 16 residues. J lost 9 bases, V lost 0 bases, and 10 bases had no gene match.

This clonotype was counted ten times or more. The chain is built from TRBV12-3 or TRBV12-4 and TRBJ1-1, with D possibly matching TRBD1 (5 bases). This CDR3 region has 15 residues. V lost 3 bases and J 3 bases, leaving 14 bases between the germline ends. The CDR3 is CASSFSGGGYTEAFF. The CDR3 bases are TGTGCCAGCAGTTTTTCCGGGGGGGGATACACTGAAGCTTTCTTT.

The gene calls are TRBV4-3 and TRBJ1-1, with D perhaps matching TRBD1 (5 bases). The CDR3 contains 15 residues. V lost 1 base, J lost 5 bases, and 14 bases lay in between. CDR1 is LGHNA and CDR2 is YSLEER in the germline V gene. The CDR3 nucleotides read TGCGCCAGCAGCCAAGTGGGGGTCGGTGGGACTGAAGCTTTCTTT. Translating it yields CASSQVGVGGTEAFF.

V is TRBV7-9 and J is TRBJ2-5; weak D call: TRBD2 (5 bases). The length of the CDR3 is 15 residues. V lost 2 bases, J lost 7 bases, and 17 bases lay in between. Per germline, CDR1 SEHNR and CDR2 FQNEAQ (reference sequence). For the CDR3, the DNA is TGTGCCAGCAGCTTAAATCTGATGCCCGGAGGGACCCAGTACTTC. It encodes CASSLNLMPGGTQYF.

The table lists this clonotype with a few counts. V usage is TRBV7-6 and J usage is TRBJ1-5; 8 bases are a match to TRBD1. V lost 4 bases to trimming and J lost 9 bases; unmatched junction nucleotides: 8. CDR1 and CDR2 (germline): SGHVS, FNYEAQ. There are 14 residues in the CDR3. CDR3 protein: CASSSGQGDSPQHF. The CDR3 DNA sequence: TGTGCCAGCAGCTCAGGACAGGGCGACTCGCCCCAGCATTTT.

V usage is TRBV29-1 and J usage is TRBJ1-4, with D perhaps TRBD1 (5 bases). CDR3 size: 16 residues. Trimming removed 0 bases from V and 5 bases from J, with 16 bases in between. CDR1 SQVTM and CDR2 ANQGSEA come from the germline V gene. This CDR3 reads CSVEDVRETANEKLFF. Here the CDR3 DNA reads TGCAGCGTTGAAGATGTACGCGAGACAGCAAATGAAAAACTGTTTTTT.